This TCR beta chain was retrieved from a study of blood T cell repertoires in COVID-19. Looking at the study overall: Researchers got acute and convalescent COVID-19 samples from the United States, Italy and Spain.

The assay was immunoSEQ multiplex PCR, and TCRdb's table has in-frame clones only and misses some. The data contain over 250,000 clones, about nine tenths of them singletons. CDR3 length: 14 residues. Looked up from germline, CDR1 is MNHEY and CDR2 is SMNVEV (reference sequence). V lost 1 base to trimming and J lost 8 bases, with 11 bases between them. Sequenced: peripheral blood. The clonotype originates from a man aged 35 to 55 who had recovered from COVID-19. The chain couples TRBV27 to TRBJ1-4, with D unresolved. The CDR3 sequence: CASSLWPLGEKLFF. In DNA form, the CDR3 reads TGTGCCAGCAGTTTATGGCCCCTGGGCGAAAAACTGTTTTTT.